The 8 T cell receptor beta chains below come from one sample, sequenced in a study of cytomegalovirus exposure and HLA in healthy donors. PCR used 60 Vbeta primers and 13 Jbeta primers. The protocol was immunoSEQ multiplex PCR, while the TCRdb copy is restricted to in-frame clones and leaves out a portion. This table has about 210,000 clones, about 79% appearing once. Source material: PBMCs. Source of these receptors: a male donor in good health and CMV-seronegative.

The gene calls are TRBV11-3 and TRBJ2-1; a weak D match, TRBD2 (6 bases). Trimming shortened V by 4 bases and J by 6 bases, and 10 bases separated the two germline ends. The CDR3 has 13 amino acids. Germline V lookup: CDR1 SGHNT, CDR2 YENEEA. CDR3 loop: CASSSGVANEQFF. Written as DNA, the CDR3 is TGTGCCAGCAGCTCGGGGGTAGCCAATGAGCAGTTCTTC.

This rearrangement joins TRBV4-3 to TRBJ2-7, with D tentatively TRBD2 (6 bases). Trimming cost V 4 bases and J 3 bases, with 19 bases left between them. Germline V CDR1 and CDR2: LGHNA, YSLEER. This CDR3 has 16 amino acids. The CDR3 spells CASSLRGSGALYEQYF. In DNA form, the CDR3 reads TGCGCCAGCAGCCTCCGGGGTAGCGGAGCCCTCTACGAGCAGTACTTC.

The chain couples TRBV11-3 to TRBJ2-3; unclear D gene. CDR1 SGHNT and CDR2 YENEEA come from the germline V gene. The CDR3 consists of 15 residues. Trimming stripped 5 bases from V and 8 bases from J, with 20 bases between. The CDR3 reads CASSRSLGASGTQYF. CDR3 DNA: TGTGCCAGCAGCCGAAGCCTAGGCGCTAGTGGTACGCAGTATTTT.

The V and J genes are TRBV30 and TRBJ1-2; 7 bases agree with TRBD1. The CDR3 extends over 13 amino acids. Germline values: CDR1 GTSNPN, CDR2 SVGIG (reference sequence). V lost 8 bases to trimming and J lost 0 bases; unmatched junction nucleotides: 6. Written as DNA, the CDR3 is TGTGCCAGCGGGGGGACAGCTAACTATGGCTACACCTTC. Translated: CASGGTANYGYTF.

The V and J genes are TRBV29-1 and TRBJ2-5, with 7 bases identical to TRBD2. With the DNA end fitting TRBJ2-7 better, the J assignment may be wrong. Germline CDR1 is SQVTM and CDR2 is ANQGSEA. The CDR3 extends over 18 amino acids. The CDR3 region is CSVGSRGPKGGAYYEQYF. CDR3 nucleotide sequence: TGCAGCGTTGGGTCAAGGGGCCCTAAGGGAGGGGCTTACTACGAGCAGTACTTC.

The chain links TRBV7-9 to TRBJ2-3, with TRBD2 matching 7 bases. The V gene's germline CDR1 is SEHNR and CDR2 FQNEAQ (reference sequence). The CDR3 has 14 amino acids. V lost 3 bases, J lost 5 bases, and 5 bases stayed unmatched. The CDR3 DNA reads TGTGCCAGCAGCTTGGGGGAGGGCAGAGATACGCAGTATTTT. Its translation: CASSLGEGRDTQYF.

J is TRBJ1-6 and V is TRBV12-5; 9 bases line up with TRBD1. CDR3 length equals 19 residues. J gave up 5 bases and V 0 bases, and 11 bases lay outside the gene matches. Looked up from germline, CDR1 is LGHNT and CDR2 is FRNRAP. CDR3 in amino acids: CASGLVRPPDRGDNSPLHF. The CDR3 DNA follows: TGTGCTAGTGGTTTGGTACGCCCCCCGGACAGGGGAGATAATTCACCCCTCCACTTT.

The rearrangement uses TRBV11-3 and TRBJ2-1; the D gene is possibly TRBD2 (7 bases). CDR1 is SGHNT and CDR2 is YENEEA in the germline V gene. Trimming removed 5 bases at V and 8 bases at J, with 13 bases between. The CDR3 has 13 amino acids. CDR3 DNA sequence: TGTGCCAGCAGCCCAGTAGGGGGGGATGAGCAGTTCTTC. It translates to CASSPVGGDEQFF.